The 31 T cell receptor beta chains below all came from one sample that was sequenced in a study of T cell responses to AZD1222 COVID-19 vaccine. TCRdb's copy holds only in-frame clones and misses some; the assay was immunoSEQ multiplex PCR. Found here are 90,000 to 150,000 clones, approximately 90% of them singletons; the top ten hold approximately 2.6%. Here the sequenced sample was peripheral blood, taken 28 days after the second AZD1222 dose. These receptors all stem from an adult who received the AZD1222 COVID-19 vaccine.

The chain recombines TRBV19 with TRBJ1-5; D gene unclear. Per the germline V gene, CDR1 is LNHDA and CDR2 is SQIVND (reference sequence). This CDR3 comprises 13 residues. Trimming took off 7 bases at V and 5 bases at J, with 12 bases between the two ends. The CDR3, as DNA: TGTGCCAGTACCGAGAGGTGGGATCAGCCCCAGCATTTT. This codes for CASTERWDQPQHF.

The chain links TRBV19 to TRBJ2-7; D gene uncertain. The CDR3 runs to 13 residues. CDR1 LNHDA and CDR2 SQIVND come from the germline V gene (reference sequence). V shed 8 bases and J shed 7 bases, with 18 bases lying between them. The CDR3 DNA follows: TGTGCCAGTGGGGTAGGTACCCTACGGGAGCAGTACTTC. Its protein product is CASGVGTLREQYF.

The rearrangement joins TRBV29-1 to TRBJ1-2; a possible D gene is TRBD1 (6 bases). The germline V and J ends were trimmed by 4 bases and 7 bases, with 13 bases remaining between them. CDR1 and CDR2 (germline): SQVTM, ANQGSEA. CDR3 length: 12 residues. The CDR3 DNA reads as TGCAGCGTTGTCGTGGGGGCGGGTGGCTACACCTTC. This codes for CSVVVGAGGYTF.

The V call is TRBV7-8, the J call TRBJ1-1; D possibly corresponds to TRBD1 (5 bases). This CDR3 has 14 amino acids. The V gene's germline CDR1 is SGHVS and CDR2 FQNEAQ. Trimming cost V 2 bases and J 4 bases, with 11 bases left between them. CDR3 sequence: CASSLPSQGTEAFF. The CDR3 nucleotides are TGTGCCAGCAGCTTACCCTCGCAGGGCACTGAAGCTTTCTTT.

This clone was counted once. J is TRBJ1-5 and V is TRBV5-6; no clear D. The CDR3 is 12 amino acids. Germline lookup yields CDR1 SGHDT and CDR2 YYEEEE. The V gene lost 1 base and the J gene lost 9 bases, with 8 bases spanning the gap. The CDR3 DNA follows: TGTGCCAGCAGCTTGATTGGGTTGCCCCAGCATTTT. Its protein product is CASSLIGLPQHF.

V and J are TRBV6-4 and TRBJ1-5; 7 nucleotides agree with TRBD1. Germline lookup yields CDR1 MRHNA and CDR2 SNTAGT. CDR3 length: 17 amino acids. The J segment lost 0 bases and the V segment lost 10 bases, leaving 15 bases of the junction unmatched. In nucleotides, the CDR3 is TGTGCCATGAAGGAAGGAAGGGGGACAGATAGCAATCAGCCCCAGCATTTT. Its protein is CAMKEGRGTDSNQPQHF.

J is TRBJ1-1 and V is TRBV24-1; D may be TRBD1 (5 bases). This CDR3 has 13 amino acids. Trimming shortened V by 6 bases and J by 2 bases, and 9 bases separated the two germline ends. Germline V gives CDR1 KGHDR, CDR2 SFDVKD. The CDR3 here is CATSSGINTEAFF. CDR3 coding DNA: TGTGCCACCAGTTCAGGGATTAACACTGAAGCTTTCTTT.

This clone was detected once. This chain joins TRBV10-3 and TRBJ2-7, with unresolved D. The germline V gene encodes CDR1 ENHRY and CDR2 SYGVKD. There are 11 residues in the CDR3. The V and J ends lost 2 bases and 5 bases respectively, with 4 bases between them. Here the CDR3 reads CAISEGHEQYF. CDR3 DNA: TGTGCCATCAGTGAGGGTCACGAGCAGTACTTC.

The chain recombines TRBV5-3 with TRBJ1-5; 9 bases are shared with TRBD1. Being an ORF, TRBV5-3 has a function that is uncertain. CDR3 length: 15 amino acids. V lost 5 bases and J lost 5; bases outside the gene matches: 8. CDR3 amino acids: CARRPAGQGHQPQHF. CDR3 nucleotides: TGTGCCAGAAGACCTGCGGGACAGGGACATCAGCCCCAGCATTTT.

The rearrangement links TRBV7-2 to TRBJ2-3; TRBD2 aligns across 11 bases. CDR3 length: 16 amino acids. J gave up 3 bases and V 4 bases, and 6 bases lay outside the gene matches. Germline V lookup: CDR1 SGHTA, CDR2 FQGNSA. CDR3 nucleotides: TGTGCCAGCAGCTATAGCGGGGGGGCGAGGACAGATACGCAGTATTTT. Its translation is CASSYSGGARTDTQYF.

The V gene is TRBV19, the J gene TRBJ2-3; D remains ambiguous. Trimming pared 7 bases from V and 3 bases from J, leaving 20 bases between. The length of the CDR3 is 16 residues. Per the germline V gene, CDR1 is LNHDA and CDR2 is SQIVND (reference sequence). The CDR3 nucleotides are TGTGCCAGTACCAAGAGTGGGGTGTTTGGGACAGATACGCAGTATTTT. It encodes CASTKSGVFGTDTQYF.

The CDR3 loop reads CASSQGDRGNTEAFF. The CDR3 coding sequence is TGTGCCAGCAGCCAAGGGGACAGGGGTAACACTGAAGCTTTCTTT. The rearrangement uses TRBV3-1 (or the pseudogene TRBV3-2) and TRBJ1-1, with 10 bases matching TRBD1. CDR3 length: 15 amino acids. The germline gives CDR1 LGHDT, CDR2 YNNKEL (reference sequence). V was pared by 1 base and J by 2 bases, with 1 base of the junction left unmatched.

This clone has more than one count but fewer than ten. The rearrangement joins TRBV18 to TRBJ2-7, with 7 bases aligning to TRBD1. The CDR3 is 14 amino acids. After removal of 5 bases from V and 4 bases from J, the junction contained 8 bases not matched to a gene. The V gene's germline CDR1 is KGHSH and CDR2 LQKENI. CDR3 DNA sequence: TGTGCCAGCTCATATCCGGGACAGTTGTACGAGCAGTACTTC. Residues: CASSYPGQLYEQYF.

V is TRBV3-1 (or the pseudogene TRBV3-2) and J is TRBJ1-1, with D tentatively TRBD1 (6 bases). Per germline, CDR1 LGHDT and CDR2 YNNKEL (reference sequence). Trimming stripped 3 bases from V and 6 bases from J, with 20 bases between. This CDR3 has 16 residues. Here the CDR3 reads CASSQAFAGVGAEAFF. The CDR3 DNA is TGTGCCAGCAGCCAGGCTTTTGCAGGGGTGGGAGCTGAAGCTTTCTTT.

This chain connects TRBV6-4 to TRBJ1-1; D remains unclear. Germline V lookup: CDR1 MRHNA, CDR2 SNTAGT. V was pared by 4 bases and J by 3 bases, with 9 bases between. CDR3 length equals 13 residues. The CDR3 nucleotides are TGTGCCAGCAGTGCGGACGGATACACTGAAGCTTTCTTT. This codes for CASSADGYTEAFF.

V is TRBV7-2 and J is TRBJ2-7; the D gene is possibly TRBD2 (6 bases). Germline V gene sequence: CDR1 SGHTA, CDR2 FQGNSA. The ends were cut back, 5 bases at V and 7 bases at J, with 12 bases in the middle. This CDR3 contains 12 residues. This CDR3 is CASSARGREQYF. As DNA, the CDR3 is TGTGCCAGCAGCGCCCGGGGGAGGGAGCAGTACTTC.

This clone was detected only once. This chain connects TRBV6-5 to TRBJ2-6; tentative D call: TRBD1 (6 bases). The V gene's germline CDR1 is MNHEY and CDR2 SVGAGI. The V end was cut by 6 bases, the J end by 2 bases, with 11 bases between. There are 15 residues in the CDR3. CDR3 region: CASRERGTGANVLTF. The CDR3 DNA reads TGTGCCAGCAGAGAGAGGGGGACTGGGGCCAACGTCCTGACTTTC.

This clone was picked up a small number of times. The chain joins TRBV7-2 to TRBJ2-3; D not certain. The CDR3 has 14 amino acids. Trimming took 5 bases from V and 0 from J, leaving 9 bases between them. Germline loops: CDR1 SGHTA, CDR2 FQGNSA. Here the CDR3 reads CASSPDLSTDTQYF. DNA for the CDR3: TGTGCCAGCAGCCCAGATCTCAGCACAGATACGCAGTATTTT.

This clone was counted a few times. This chain joins TRBV7-3 and TRBJ2-1; a possible D gene is TRBD2 (6 bases). The CDR3 totals 15 residues. Trimming pared 4 bases from V and 8 bases from J, leaving 18 bases between. CDR1 is SGHTA, CDR2 FQGTGA, per germline. The CDR3 sequence is CASSWRGDRRDEQFF. For the CDR3, the DNA is TGTGCCAGCAGCTGGCGCGGGGACCGTAGGGATGAGCAGTTCTTC.

This rearrangement joins TRBV7-3 to TRBJ2-3; possibly TRBD1 or TRBD2 for D (6 bases each). The length of the CDR3 is 15 residues. Trimming took 2 bases from V and 6 from J, leaving 15 bases between them. The V gene's germline CDR1 is SGHTA and CDR2 FQGTGA. In DNA form, the CDR3 reads TGTGCCAGCAGCTTATTCGGGGGCCGCGAGGATACGCAGTATTTT. Translation: CASSLFGGREDTQYF.

The CDR3 loop reads CASTPAGYRTEAFF. The CDR3 bases are TGTGCCAGCACCCCGGCAGGGTATCGCACTGAAGCTTTCTTT. The chain links TRBV28 to TRBJ1-1; TRBD1 might be the D (5 bases). There are 14 residues in the CDR3. Germline CDR1 MDHEN, CDR2 SYDVKM. The V and J ends lost 7 bases and 4 bases respectively, with 16 bases between them.

This chain links TRBV7-9 with TRBJ2-5; no clear D gene. The CDR3 is 13 amino acids. CDR1 is SEHNR, CDR2 FQNEAQ, per germline (reference sequence). Deletions cut 7 bases from V and 5 bases from J, with 14 bases between. CDR3 residues: CASILTVGETQYF. The DNA for the CDR3 is TGTGCCAGCATTCTAACCGTCGGTGAGACCCAGTACTTC.

This clone was seen only a few times. The genes are TRBV5-1 and TRBJ1-1; D is undetermined. The ends were cut back, 1 base at V and 5 bases at J, with 9 bases in the middle. The germline gives CDR1 SGHRS, CDR2 YFSETQ. CDR3 length: 13 amino acids. CDR3 amino acids: CASSLSVGTEAFF. The CDR3 DNA sequence: TGCGCCAGCAGCTTGTCTGTGGGTACTGAAGCTTTCTTT.

The V and J genes are TRBV7-2 and TRBJ2-5, with D possibly TRBD1 on 6 matching bases. CDR1 is SGHTA and CDR2 is FQGNSA in the germline V gene. This CDR3 spans 15 amino acids. The V and J ends lost 3 bases and 2 bases respectively, with 13 bases between them. CDR3 DNA sequence: TGTGCCAGCAGCTTGTGGGGGCCCCCTCAAGAGACCCAGTACTTC. Residues: CASSLWGPPQETQYF. Full variable domain (missing parts from reference TRBV7-2 and TRBJ2-5): GAGVSQSPSNKVTEKGKDVELRCDPISGHTALYWYRQSLGQGLEFLIYFQGNSAPDKSGLPSDRFSAERTGGSVSTLTIQRTQQEDSAVYLCASSLWGPPQETQYFGPGTRLLVL.

The V and J genes are TRBV19 and TRBJ1-6; 9 bases are a match to TRBD1. The J segment lost 8 bases and the V segment lost 5 bases, leaving 10 bases of the junction unmatched. The germline gives CDR1 LNHDA, CDR2 SQIVND (reference sequence). The CDR3 is 16 amino acids. CDR3 bases: TGTGCCAGTAGTTCGATAGTCGGACAGGGGTATTCACCCCTCCACTTT. Residues: CASSSIVGQGYSPLHF. Combining the CDR3 with reference TRBV19 and TRBJ1-6 gives the whole variable domain DGGITQSPKYLFRKEGQNVTLSCEQNLNHDAMYWYRQDPGQGLRLIYYSQIVNDFQKGDIAEGYSVSREKKESFPLTVTSAQKNPTAFYLCASSSIVGQGYSPLHFGNGTRLTVT.

The V and J genes are TRBV9 and TRBJ2-3, with D possibly TRBD2 on 6 matching bases. Germline CDR1 reads SGDLS; CDR2 reads YYNGEE. CDR3 length: 16 amino acids. The V gene lost 4 bases and the J gene lost 0 bases, with 15 bases spanning the gap. The chain's CDR3 is CASSLGLPTSTDTQYF. DNA for the CDR3: TGTGCCAGCAGCCTCGGACTACCCACTAGCACAGATACGCAGTATTTT.

This chain links TRBV6-5 with TRBJ1-2, with D possibly being TRBD1 (6 bases). Trimming shortened V by 8 bases and J by 4 bases, and 14 bases separated the two germline ends. The CDR3 contains 13 residues. Per germline, CDR1 MNHEY and CDR2 SVGAGI. The CDR3 region has the DNA TGTGCCAGCGGGACACCTTCTGGCTATGGCTACACCTTC. Translation gives CASGTPSGYGYTF.

The table lists this clone with a few counts. This chain links TRBV2 with TRBJ2-7; TRBD1 might be the D (5 bases). The CDR3 sequence is 13 residues long. Germline lookup yields CDR1 SNHLY and CDR2 FYNNEI. V was pared by 7 bases and J by 2 bases, with 12 bases between. In DNA form, the CDR3 reads TGTGCCAGCAATGGTGACAGAGCCTACGAGCAGTACTTC. It is translated as CASNGDRAYEQYF.

The V call is TRBV4-1, the J call TRBJ2-2, with 14 bases that match TRBD2. V lost 4 bases to trimming and J lost 0 bases; unmatched junction nucleotides: 4. The CDR3 covers 18 residues. Germline-derived CDR1 and CDR2 are MGHRA and YSYEKL. Written as DNA, the CDR3 is TGCGCCAGCAGCCGGACTAGCGGGGGGACTCCGAACACCGGGGAGCTGTTTTTT. It codes for CASSRTSGGTPNTGELFF.

Only a few counts were recorded for this clone. The genes are TRBV4-3 and TRBJ2-7; 8 bases line up with TRBD1. The germline V gene encodes CDR1 LGHNA and CDR2 YSLEER. This CDR3 region has 15 residues. V lost 1 base, J lost 0 bases, and 2 bases stayed unmatched. CDR3 bases: TGCGCCAGCAGCCAAGGAGGGACAGGCTCCTACGAGCAGTACTTC. It codes for CASSQGGTGSYEQYF.

The chain carries TRBV30 and TRBJ1-2; tentatively, D is TRBD1 (6 bases). V lost 4 bases to trimming and J lost 4 bases, with 10 bases between them. The germline V gene encodes CDR1 GTSNPN and CDR2 SVGIG (reference sequence). The CDR3 consists of 12 residues. DNA for the CDR3: TGTGCCTGGATTGCGGGGGCCTATGGCTACACCTTC. It yields the protein CAWIAGAYGYTF. The entire variable domain, with the rest obtained from reference TRBV30 and TRBJ1-2, is as follows: SQTIHQWPATLVQPVGSPLSLECTVEGTSNPNLYWYRQAAGRGLQLLFYSVGIGQISSEVPQNLSASRPQDRQFILSSKKLLLSDSGFYLCAWIAGAYGYTFGSGTRLTVV.